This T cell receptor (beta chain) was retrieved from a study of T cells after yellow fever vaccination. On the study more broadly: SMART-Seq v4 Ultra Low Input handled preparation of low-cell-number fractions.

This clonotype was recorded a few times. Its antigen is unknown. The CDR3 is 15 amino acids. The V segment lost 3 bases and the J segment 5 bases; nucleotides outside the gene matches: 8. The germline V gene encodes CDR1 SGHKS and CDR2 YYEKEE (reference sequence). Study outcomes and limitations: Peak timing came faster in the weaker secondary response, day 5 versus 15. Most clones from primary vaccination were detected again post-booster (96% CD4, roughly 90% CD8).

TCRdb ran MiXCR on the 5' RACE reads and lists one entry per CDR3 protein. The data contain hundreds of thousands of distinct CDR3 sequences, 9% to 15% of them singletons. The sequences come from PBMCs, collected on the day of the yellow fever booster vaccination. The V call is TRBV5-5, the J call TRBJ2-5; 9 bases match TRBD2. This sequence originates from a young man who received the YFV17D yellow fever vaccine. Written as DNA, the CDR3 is TGTGCCAGCAGCTCCACGGCGGGAGGGTGGGAGACCCAGTACTTC. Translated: CASSSTAGGWETQYF.